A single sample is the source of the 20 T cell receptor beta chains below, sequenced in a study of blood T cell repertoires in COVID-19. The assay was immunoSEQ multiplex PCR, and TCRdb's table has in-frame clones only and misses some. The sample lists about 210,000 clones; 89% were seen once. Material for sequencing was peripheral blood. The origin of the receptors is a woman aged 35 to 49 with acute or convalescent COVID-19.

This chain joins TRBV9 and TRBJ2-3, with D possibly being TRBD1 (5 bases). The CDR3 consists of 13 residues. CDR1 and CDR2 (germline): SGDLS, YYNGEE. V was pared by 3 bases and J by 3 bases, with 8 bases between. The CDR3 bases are TGTGCCAGCAGCGGTAACAGGACAGATACGCAGTATTTT. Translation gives CASSGNRTDTQYF.

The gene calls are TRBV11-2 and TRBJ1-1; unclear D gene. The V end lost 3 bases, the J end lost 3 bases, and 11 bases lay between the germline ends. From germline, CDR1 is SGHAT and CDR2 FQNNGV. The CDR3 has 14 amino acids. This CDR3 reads CASSFSNTDTEAFF. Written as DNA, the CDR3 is TGTGCCAGCAGCTTCTCTAATACTGACACTGAAGCTTTCTTT.

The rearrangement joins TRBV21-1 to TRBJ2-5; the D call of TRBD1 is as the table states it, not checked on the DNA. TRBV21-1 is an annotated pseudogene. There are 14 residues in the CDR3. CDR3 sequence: CASSTRTGQETQYF. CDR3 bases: TGTGCCAGCAGCACCCGGACAGGGCAAGAGACCCAGTACTTC.

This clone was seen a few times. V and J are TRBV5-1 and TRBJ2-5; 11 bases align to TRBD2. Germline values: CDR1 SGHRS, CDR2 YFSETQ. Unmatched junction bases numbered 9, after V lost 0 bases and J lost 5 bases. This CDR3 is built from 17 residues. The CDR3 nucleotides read TGCGCCAGCAGCTTGGCCAGGGGACTAGCGGTTATGGAGACCCAGTACTTC. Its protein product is CASSLARGLAVMETQYF.

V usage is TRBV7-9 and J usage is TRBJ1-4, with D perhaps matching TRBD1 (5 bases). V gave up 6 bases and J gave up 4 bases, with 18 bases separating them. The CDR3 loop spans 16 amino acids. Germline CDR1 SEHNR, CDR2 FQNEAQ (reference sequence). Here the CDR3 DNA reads TGTGCCAGCAGTCTCAATTATCAGGGAGGTAATGAAAAACTGTTTTTT. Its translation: CASSLNYQGGNEKLFF.

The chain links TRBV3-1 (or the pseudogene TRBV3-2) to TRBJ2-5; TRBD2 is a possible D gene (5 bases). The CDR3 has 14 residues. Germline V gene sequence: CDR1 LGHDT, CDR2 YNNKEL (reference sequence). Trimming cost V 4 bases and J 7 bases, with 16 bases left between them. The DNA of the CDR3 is TGTGCCAGCAGCCGGAGCGGTAGTAGGGCGACCCAGTACTTC. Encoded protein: CASSRSGSRATQYF.

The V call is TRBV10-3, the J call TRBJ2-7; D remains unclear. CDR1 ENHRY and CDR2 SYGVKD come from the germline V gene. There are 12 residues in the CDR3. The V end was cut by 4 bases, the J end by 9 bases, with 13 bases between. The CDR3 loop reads CAISGGPPAQYV. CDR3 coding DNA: TGTGCCATCAGTGGCGGTCCCCCCGCGCAGTACGTC.

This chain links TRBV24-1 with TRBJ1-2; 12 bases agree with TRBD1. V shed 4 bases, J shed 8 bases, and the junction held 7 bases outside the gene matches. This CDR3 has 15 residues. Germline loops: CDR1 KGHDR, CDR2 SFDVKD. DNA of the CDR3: TGTGCCACCAGTGAGGGGACAGGGGGCTCAAGCGGCTACACCTTC. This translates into CATSEGTGGSSGYTF.

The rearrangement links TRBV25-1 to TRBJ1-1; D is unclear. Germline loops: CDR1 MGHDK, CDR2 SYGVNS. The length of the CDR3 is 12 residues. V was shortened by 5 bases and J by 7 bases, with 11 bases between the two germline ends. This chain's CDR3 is CASSSGGFEAFF. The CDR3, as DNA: TGTGCCAGCAGTTCAGGAGGATTTGAAGCTTTCTTT.

The CDR3 loop is CASSQEAGGSSYNEQFF. As DNA, the CDR3 is TGCGCCAGCAGCCAAGAAGCGGGGGGTAGCTCCTACAATGAGCAGTTCTTC. The chain employs TRBV4-1 and TRBJ2-1, with 9 bases lining up with TRBD2. The CDR3 has 17 amino acids. Germline CDR1 is MGHRA and CDR2 is YSYEKL. Trimming cost V 0 bases and J 0 bases; bases outside gene matches: 3.

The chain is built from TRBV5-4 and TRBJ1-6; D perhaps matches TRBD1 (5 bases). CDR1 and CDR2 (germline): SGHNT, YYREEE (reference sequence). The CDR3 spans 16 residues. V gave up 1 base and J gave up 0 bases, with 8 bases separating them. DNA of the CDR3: TGTGCCAGCAGCTTGAAGGGGCACTCCTATAATTCACCCCTCCACTTT. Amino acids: CASSLKGHSYNSPLHF. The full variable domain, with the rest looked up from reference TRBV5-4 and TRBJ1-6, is ETGVTQSPTHLIKTRGQQVTLRCSSQSGHNTVSWYQQALGQGPQFIFQYYREEENGRGNFPPRFSGLQFPNYSSELNVNALELDDSALYLCASSLKGHSYNSPLHFGNGTRLTVT.

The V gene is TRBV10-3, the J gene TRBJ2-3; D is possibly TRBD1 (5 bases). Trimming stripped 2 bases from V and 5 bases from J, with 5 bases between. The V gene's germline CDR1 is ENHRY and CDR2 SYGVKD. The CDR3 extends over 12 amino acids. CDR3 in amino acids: CAISEDRDTQYF. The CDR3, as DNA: TGTGCCATCAGTGAGGACAGAGATACGCAGTATTTT.

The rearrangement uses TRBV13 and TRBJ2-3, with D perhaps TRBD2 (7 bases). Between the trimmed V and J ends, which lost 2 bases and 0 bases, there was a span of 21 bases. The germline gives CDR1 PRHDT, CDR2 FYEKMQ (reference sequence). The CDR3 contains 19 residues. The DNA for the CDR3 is TGTGCCAGCAGCTTAACTCTGGGGCGGGGGACAACTAGCACAGATACGCAGTATTTT. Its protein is CASSLTLGRGTTSTDTQYF.

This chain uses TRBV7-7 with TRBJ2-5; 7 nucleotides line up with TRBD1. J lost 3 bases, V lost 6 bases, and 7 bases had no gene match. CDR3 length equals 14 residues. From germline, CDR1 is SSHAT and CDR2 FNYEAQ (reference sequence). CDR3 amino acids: CASSRGTAKETQYF. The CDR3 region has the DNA TGTGCCAGCAGTCGTGGGACAGCAAAAGAGACCCAGTACTTC.

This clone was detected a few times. CDR3 sequence: CASSQDSGPGVNTEAFF. For the CDR3, the DNA is TGTGCCAGCAGCCAAGACTCCGGGCCAGGGGTGAACACTGAAGCTTTCTTT. This chain links TRBV14 with TRBJ1-1, with D possibly being TRBD1 (6 bases). The V end was cut by 0 bases, the J end by 0 bases, with 14 bases between. CDR3 length: 17 amino acids. Germline CDR1 is SGHDN and CDR2 is FVKESK.

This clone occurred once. CDR3 loop: CASSLRTGAGGYTF. CDR3 nucleotides: TGTGCCAGTAGTCTCCGAACAGGGGCGGGAGGCTACACCTTC. The chain recombines TRBV19 with TRBJ1-2; 7 bases are shared with TRBD1. J gave up 8 bases and V 5 bases, and 11 bases lay outside the gene matches. The CDR3 totals 14 residues. Germline CDR1 and CDR2: LNHDA and SQIVND (reference sequence). Full variable domain (rest looked up from reference TRBV19 and TRBJ1-2): DGGITQSPKYLFRKEGQNVTLSCEQNLNHDAMYWYRQDPGQGLRLIYYSQIVNDFQKGDIAEGYSVSREKKESFPLTVTSAQKNPTAFYLCASSLRTGAGGYTFGSGTRLTVV.

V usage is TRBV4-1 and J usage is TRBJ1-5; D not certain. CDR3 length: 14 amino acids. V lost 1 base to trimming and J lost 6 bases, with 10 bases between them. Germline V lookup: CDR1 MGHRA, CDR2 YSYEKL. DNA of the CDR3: TGCGCCAGCAGCCAAGCGGGTAGCGGTCAGCCCCAGCATTTT. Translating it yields CASSQAGSGQPQHF.

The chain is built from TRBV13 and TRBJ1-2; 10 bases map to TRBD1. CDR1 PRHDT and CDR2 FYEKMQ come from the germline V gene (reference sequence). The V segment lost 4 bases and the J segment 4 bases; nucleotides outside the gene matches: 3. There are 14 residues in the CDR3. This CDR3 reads CASSSGQGGYGYTF. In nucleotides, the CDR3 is TGTGCCAGCAGCTCTGGACAGGGGGGCTATGGCTACACCTTC. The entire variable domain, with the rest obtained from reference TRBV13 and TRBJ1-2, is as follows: AAGVIQSPRHLIKEKRETATLKCYPIPRHDTVYWYQQGPGQDPQFLISFYEKMQSDKGSIPDRFSAQQFSDYHSELNMSSLELGDSALYFCASSSGQGGYGYTFGSGTRLTVV.

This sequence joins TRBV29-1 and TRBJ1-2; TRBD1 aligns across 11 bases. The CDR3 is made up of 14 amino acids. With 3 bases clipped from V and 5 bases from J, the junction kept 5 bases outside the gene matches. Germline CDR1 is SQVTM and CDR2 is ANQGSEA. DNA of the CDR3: TGCAGCGTTGAGGGGACAGGGGGGTGGTATGGCTACACCTTC. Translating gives CSVEGTGGWYGYTF.

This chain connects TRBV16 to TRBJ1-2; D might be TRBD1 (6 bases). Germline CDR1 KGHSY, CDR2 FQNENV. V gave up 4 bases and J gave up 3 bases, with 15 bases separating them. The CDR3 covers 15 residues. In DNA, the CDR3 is TGTGCCAGCAGCCCGGTGACAGGTGGCGACTATGGCTACACCTTC. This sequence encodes CASSPVTGGDYGYTF.